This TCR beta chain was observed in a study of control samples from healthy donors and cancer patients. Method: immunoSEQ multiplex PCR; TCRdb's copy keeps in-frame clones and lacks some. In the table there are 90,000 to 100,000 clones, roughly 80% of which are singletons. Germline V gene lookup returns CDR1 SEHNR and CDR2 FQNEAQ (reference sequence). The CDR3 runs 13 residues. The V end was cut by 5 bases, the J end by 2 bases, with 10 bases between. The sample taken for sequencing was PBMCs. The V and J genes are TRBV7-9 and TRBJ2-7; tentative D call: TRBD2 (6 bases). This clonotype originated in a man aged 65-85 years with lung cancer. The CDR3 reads CASSRDSPYEQYF. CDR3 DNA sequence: TGTGCCAGCAGCCGGGACTCCCCCTACGAGCAGTACTTC.